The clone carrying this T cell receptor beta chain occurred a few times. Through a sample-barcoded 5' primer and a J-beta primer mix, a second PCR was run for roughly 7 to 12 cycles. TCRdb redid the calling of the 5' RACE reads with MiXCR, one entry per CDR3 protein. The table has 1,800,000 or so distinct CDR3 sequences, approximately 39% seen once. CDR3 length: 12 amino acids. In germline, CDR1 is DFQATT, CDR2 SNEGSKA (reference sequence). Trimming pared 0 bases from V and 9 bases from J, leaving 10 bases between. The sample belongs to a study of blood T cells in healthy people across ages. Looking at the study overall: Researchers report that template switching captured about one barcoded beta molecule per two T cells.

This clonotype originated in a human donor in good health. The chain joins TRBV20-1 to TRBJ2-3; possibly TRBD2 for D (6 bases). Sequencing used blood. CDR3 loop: CSARDVGGTQYF. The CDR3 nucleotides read TGCAGTGCTAGAGATGTTGGGGGGACGCAGTATTTT.